The sample holds a few counts of the clone carrying this TCR beta chain. This entry comes from a study of T cell responses to AZD1222 COVID-19 vaccine. Clones were sequenced by immunoSEQ multiplex PCR, and TCRdb holds only the in-frame ones, with some missing. The table has 90,000 to 120,000 clones, 80% to 95% seen once. The V gene's germline CDR1 is SGHRS and CDR2 YFSETQ. The CDR3 length is 16 residues. Losses at the gene ends were 4 bases for V and 4 bases for J; bases not matched to a gene: 13. Sequenced material: peripheral blood, taken 28 days after the second AZD1222 dose. V gene TRBV5-1 combines with J gene TRBJ1-2; TRBD1 matches 7 bases. This sequence was found in an adult who received the AZD1222 COVID-19 vaccine. The CDR3 sequence: CASSGGSGGEGYGYTF. CDR3 coding DNA: TGCGCCAGCAGCGGAGGATCAGGGGGAGAAGGCTATGGCTACACCTTC.